This paragraph reports one T cell receptor (beta chain). What antigen it recognizes has not been identified. Base qualities are not recorded, but no much larger clone differs from it by a single base. The method behind the library was 5' RACE. TCRdb names Illumina HiSeq 2500 as the instrument used. A second PCR of about 6 to 11 cycles was performed with a sample-barcoded 5' primer and a J-beta primer mix. A template-switch 5' adaptor carrying 12 random nucleotides introduced a unique molecular identifier onto each TCR beta cDNA molecule. At least 2.5 million CDR3-containing paired-end reads were obtained from each sample. First-strand cDNA was synthesized from all RNA with the Mint cDNA synthesis kit, primed by a TRBC-specific oligonucleotide. After uracil-DNA glycosylase treatment, a first 18-cycle PCR used universal primers M1SS and BC2_uni_R on all cDNA. As for how the authors treated the data: For normalization, 1 million high-quality reads, each with a distinct molecular identifier, were randomly selected from each sample. Instead of being binned into consensus sequences, reads that shared molecular identifiers were thrown out. MiTCR, run with a Q25 quality threshold and the strictest error-elimination algorithm, handled CDR3 identification, clonotype clustering and error correction. A nonparametric unseen species model using Euler transformation provided a lower-bound estimate of total TCR beta diversity. Clones were called with MiXCR by TCRdb after fastp trimmed the public reads at Q25, and only in-frame beta chains were retained. Rows are combined by CDR3 protein, so each entry shows the most common genes and DNA. None of the V and J calls come from the authors' own analysis; TCRdb made them. This sample comprises 600,000 to 1,000,000 distinct CDR3 sequences, 20% to 25% of them detected only once. Approximately 3.7% of the sample is held by the ten biggest clonotypes.

Including the terminal cysteine and phenylalanine, the CDR3 comprises 17 residues. Solely the CDR3 DNA is kept, with 51 bases framed from the first base. The germline V gene supplies CDR1 MGHRA and CDR2 YSYEKL. The junction shows trimming of 0 bases on V and 2 bases on J, and the gene matches do not reach 8 bases of it. This sample is drawn from a study of blood T cells in healthy people across ages (dated by TCRdb to the mid-2010s). Background for the entire study: In model experiments, template switching captured roughly one uniquely barcoded TCR beta cDNA molecule for every two T cells. The study measured age-related changes in TCR beta repertoire diversity using deep sequencing normalized with unique cDNA molecular identifiers. The donors were split into four age groups: young (average 16 years), middle-aged (roughly 40), aged (more than 60) and long-lived (approximately 80). Using the same blood draw, the study looked at two additional independent replicas of 1 million unique cDNA reads for two donors, one aged 18 to 30 and the other aged 80 or older.

What the work shows at the level of the full study, not this receptor alone: As age increased, observed TCR beta diversity per million T cells dropped in a roughly linear way, and a significant reduction was already evident by age 40. There was a strong correlation between observed TCR beta diversity and the percentage of naive T cells measured by flow cytometry. Because donor CMV infection status was unknown, age-related changes in expanded clonotypes were potentially confounded. Because profiling used bulk unsorted PBMCs, naive and antigen-experienced compartments could not be compared conclusively. Estimates of total diversity based on one million sequenced T cells were regarded as lower bounds and as underestimates. The long-lived group showed more naive CD4+ T cells, fewer expanded clones and increased TCR diversity than the aged group, suggesting age selection.

The roughly 39 donors, aged about 6 to 100 years, were systemically healthy Caucasian individuals from Russia. Each donor gave about 9.8 milliliters of peripheral blood, drawn into EDTA-treated Vacutainer tubes. Ficoll-Paque density-gradient centrifugation was used to isolate PBMCs, with at least 7 million per sample. Total RNA was extracted from PBMCs with Trizol reagent, with at least 6 micrograms obtained per sample. For every donor, flow cytometry on a PBMC aliquot measured the percentage of naive CD45RAhigh/CD27high T cells. The sample was also linked to a second study, of T cells of mothers and their children. The second paper further reports: Donors were nine systemically healthy Caucasian individuals: three mothers and their six children. cDNA synthesis used all of the extracted RNA, with around 1.4 ug of RNA in each 15 ul reaction. In the second PCR, the M1S primer introduced both the sample barcodes and 2-4 random nucleotides. More than 9 million TCR beta CDR3 reads were obtained from each mother, and about 3 million reads were obtained from each child. Thymic selection shapes the output of TCR recombination in a similar way in related and unrelated pairs, and inherited differences have a minor effect. Normalized repertoire overlap in related mother-child pairs was always slightly higher than in unrelated mother-child pairs, but the difference was never significant. No persistent microchimeric T cell clones were detected, at a sensitivity of roughly 99 clones per million clonotypes. Deep NGS was used in the study to compare the TCR beta repertoires of mothers and children and to look for features that separate related mother-child pairs from unrelated individuals. On average, the children were approximately 12 +/- 4 years old, while the mothers were about 38 +/- 4 years old. Libraries were sequenced on Illumina HiSeq 2000 with 100+100 nt paired-end reads after adapter ligation with NEBNext reagents. Mother and child libraries were prepared a month apart and sequenced in separate runs to prevent cross-contamination. For each donor, between roughly 500,000 and 2,300,000 distinct TCR beta clonotypes were identified. Naive TCR beta clonotypes were estimated from low-frequency clonotypes matched to each donor's FACS-determined naive share, without sorting.

The clonotype originates from a boy aged 10-17 years in good health. The chain joins TRBV4-1 to TRBJ2-3; 7 of the junction bases match TRBD2. The sequenced sample was blood. The encoded CDR3 is CASSQDPLAVFTDTQYF. The bases are TGCGCCAGCAGCCAAGATCCGCTAGCGGTTTTCACAGATACGCAGTATTTT.